The sequence of this T cell receptor beta chain was determined in a study of blood T cell repertoires in COVID-19. Germline V CDR1 and CDR2: SGHKS, YYEKEE (reference sequence). The CDR3 loop spans 15 amino acids. Deletions cut 0 bases from V and 0 bases from J, with 7 bases between. This table comes from immunoSEQ multiplex PCR, and its TCRdb copy is limited to in-frame clones, with some not included. This sample has around 170,000 clones, with around four fifths found just once. Specimen: peripheral blood. This TCR came from a man aged 25 to 40 with active or convalescent COVID-19. This chain links TRBV5-5 with TRBJ2-1; no firm D call. The CDR3 reads CASSLGPSSYNEQFF. CDR3 coding DNA: TGTGCCAGCAGCTTGGGTCCGAGCTCCTACAATGAGCAGTTCTTC.